These 30 T cell receptor beta chains were all obtained from the same sample, sequenced in a study of human T cells and chemical hapten exposure. Time point given: patch test 2, 6 weeks after DPC sensitization. Sample treatment: therapeutic diphenylcyclopropenone sensitization with weekly scalp DPC. TCRdb re-called the RACE reads through MiXCR, storing one row per CDR3 protein. The data hold a few hundred thousand distinct CDR3 sequences, with 6% to 7% observed a single time. The sequencing used whole blood, collected in connection with sensitization to the hapten diphenylcyclopropenone (DPC). The receptor source for this set is a woman aged 18-29 years with alopecia areata. Some clones in this sample may be carry-over from other donors' samples.

This clonotype was recorded many times. J is TRBJ1-1 and V is TRBV6-2 or TRBV6-3; TRBD1 is a possible D gene (5 bases). V shed 6 bases and J shed 0 bases, with 17 bases lying between them. The CDR3 consists of 16 residues. CDR1 and CDR2 (germline): MNHEY, SVGEGT. CDR3 in amino acids: CASSYPQGLMNTEAFF. DNA for the CDR3: TGTGCCAGCAGCTACCCCCAGGGACTCATGAACACTGAAGCTTTCTTT.

The chain uses TRBV12-3 or TRBV12-4 and TRBJ1-4; D perhaps matches TRBD1 (5 bases). This CDR3 spans 16 amino acids. V shed 3 bases and J shed 0 bases, with 11 bases lying between them. CDR3 bases: TGTGCCAGCAGTTTTGGGACGTCTGCAACTAATGAAAAACTGTTTTTT. Its protein product is CASSFGTSATNEKLFF.

This clonotype came up a few times. The chain employs TRBV6-1 and TRBJ2-3; weak D call: TRBD1 (6 bases). V lost 10 bases, J lost 4 bases, and 18 bases lay in between. Looked up from germline, CDR1 is MNHNS and CDR2 is SASEGT. The CDR3 contains 14 residues. Here the CDR3 DNA reads TGTGCCACCCGGGCGGGTGCAGGGGCAGATACGCAGTATTTT. As protein: CATRAGAGADTQYF.

The chain couples TRBV4-2 to TRBJ2-7; 13 positions agree with TRBD2. Per the germline V gene, CDR1 is LGHNA and CDR2 is YNFKEQ. The V and J ends lost 1 base and 5 bases, in that order; junction bases with no gene match: 8. This CDR3 spans 17 amino acids. The CDR3 nucleotides read TGTGCCAGCAGCCAAGTTGAGACTAGCGGGGGGCGGGACGAGCAGTACTTC. Encoded protein: CASSQVETSGGRDEQYF.

This clonotype has only a few counts. The V gene is TRBV5-6, the J gene TRBJ2-3; a possible D gene is TRBD1 (5 bases). V lost 1 base and J 3 bases, leaving 9 bases between the germline ends. Germline values: CDR1 SGHDT, CDR2 YYEEEE. The CDR3 has 14 amino acids. CDR3 DNA sequence: TGTGCCAGCAGCTTGAAACAGGTGACAGATACGCAGTATTTT. Amino acids: CASSLKQVTDTQYF.

The sample holds a few counts of this clonotype. CDR3 in amino acids: CASSYNRAYYEQYF. The CDR3 coding sequence is TGCGCCAGCAGCTACAACAGGGCCTACTACGAGCAGTACTTC. The gene calls are TRBV5-1 and TRBJ2-7; tentatively, D is TRBD1 (6 bases). CDR3 length equals 14 residues. V was cut by 3 bases and J by 3 bases, with 13 bases left in between. CDR1 SGHRS and CDR2 YFSETQ come from the germline V gene.

This clonotype came up a few times. The chain has TRBV5-5 and TRBJ1-6; D remains ambiguous. V was clipped by 4 bases and J by 8 bases, with 13 bases between them. The length of the CDR3 is 14 residues. Per germline, CDR1 SGHKS and CDR2 YYEKEE (reference sequence). In nucleotides, the CDR3 is TGTGCCAGCAGCCATGGACGAGGGTATTCACCCCTCCACTTT. This codes for CASSHGRGYSPLHF.

With regard to this clonotype: Since a much larger clone is just one base distant, this may be a read error. The rearrangement links TRBV4-3 to TRBJ1-1, with D perhaps matching TRBD1 (6 bases). Germline CDR1 is LGHNA and CDR2 is YSLEER. CDR3 length: 15 residues. CDR3 sequence: CASSQGRTDHTEVFF. CDR3 in DNA: TGCGCCAGCAGCCAAGGACGGACAGACCACACTGAAGTTTTCTTT.

The V gene is TRBV20-1, the J gene TRBJ1-1, with D perhaps matching TRBD1 (5 bases). Trimming stripped 5 bases from V and 5 bases from J, with 12 bases between. This CDR3 has 12 amino acids. The germline V gene encodes CDR1 DFQATT and CDR2 SNEGSKA (reference sequence). The CDR3 DNA is TGCAGTGCTCTGGACTGGGGGACTGAAGCTTTCTTT. As protein: CSALDWGTEAFF.

This clonotype was seen at least ten times. The chain joins TRBV6-6 to TRBJ1-6; D unresolved. Germline V lookup: CDR1 MNHNY, CDR2 SVGAGI (reference sequence). This CDR3 spans 13 amino acids. With 0 bases removed from V and 8 bases from J, the gap between germline ends came to 5 bases. CDR3 amino acids: CASSYSSDSPLHF. CDR3 DNA sequence: TGTGCCAGCAGTTACTCATCCGATTCACCCCTCCACTTT.

The CDR3 spells CASSQGSSSDNELNSPLHF. The CDR3, as DNA: TGTGCCAGCAGCCAGGGCTCTAGTTCGGACAACGAATTGAATTCACCCCTCCACTTT. The V gene is TRBV7-8, the J gene TRBJ1-6, with D perhaps matching TRBD1 (5 bases). The CDR3 is made up of 19 amino acids. V lost 5 bases, J lost 7 bases, and 27 bases lay in between. The V gene's germline CDR1 is SGHVS and CDR2 FQNEAQ.

The chain couples TRBV12-3 or TRBV12-4 to TRBJ2-3; TRBD2 agrees at 8 bases. Trimming took 6 bases from V and 0 from J; bases not matched to a gene: 8. This CDR3 contains 16 residues. The CDR3 region is CASRGAAGVSTDTQYF. The CDR3 coding sequence is TGTGCCAGCAGGGGCGCAGCGGGGGTAAGCACAGATACGCAGTATTTT.

The genes are TRBV7-2 and TRBJ1-2, with no clear D. V was shortened by 2 bases and J by 3 bases, with 13 bases between the two germline ends. CDR3 length: 15 amino acids. Looked up from germline, CDR1 is SGHTA and CDR2 is FQGNSA. The CDR3 spells CASSLQGPWDYGYTF. In DNA, the CDR3 is TGTGCCAGCAGCTTACAAGGGCCCTGGGACTATGGCTACACCTTC.

This clonotype was counted at least ten times. This chain links TRBV12-3 or TRBV12-4 with TRBJ2-6, with D unresolved. The V end lost 0 bases, the J end lost 0 bases, and 6 bases lay between the germline ends. This CDR3 contains 16 residues. The CDR3 reads CASSLAGFSGANVLTF. CDR3 sequence (DNA): TGTGCCAGCAGTTTAGCGGGGTTCTCTGGGGCCAACGTCCTGACTTTC.

This clonotype was picked up many times. V gene TRBV25-1 combines with J gene TRBJ2-3; no firm D call. The V and J ends lost 7 bases and 7 bases respectively, with 9 bases between them. Germline CDR1 reads MGHDK; CDR2 reads SYGVNS. The CDR3 totals 11 residues. The CDR3 region has the DNA TGTGCCAGCACCCGACAAAATACGCAGTATTTT. This encodes CASTRQNTQYF.

This clonotype was observed at least ten times. This rearrangement joins TRBV4-3 to TRBJ2-3; 7 bases agree with TRBD2. From germline, CDR1 is LGHNA and CDR2 YSLEER. This CDR3 contains 16 residues. The V and J ends lost 0 bases and 1 base, in that order; junction bases with no gene match: 4. CDR3 sequence: CASSQEAGQGTDTQYF. Here the CDR3 DNA reads TGCGCCAGCAGCCAAGAAGCGGGGCAGGGCACAGATACGCAGTATTTT.

CDR3 bases: TGTGCCAGCAGCGGGGACAGCGCTTACAATGAGCAGTTCTTC. Encoded protein: CASSGDSAYNEQFF. The chain uses TRBV6-2 or TRBV6-3 and TRBJ2-1; 7 positions match TRBD1. Per germline, CDR1 MNHEY and CDR2 SVGEGT. With V trimmed by 6 bases and J by 4 bases, 6 bases remained unmatched. This CDR3 spans 14 amino acids.

This clonotype has a handful of counts. This rearrangement joins TRBV6-6 to TRBJ2-7, with TRBD2 matching over 12 bases. CDR1 is MNHNY and CDR2 is SVGAGI in the germline V gene (reference sequence). The V and J ends lost 6 bases and 4 bases, in that order; junction bases with no gene match: 10. This CDR3 has 16 amino acids. CDR3 coding DNA: TGTGCCAGCAGGCCGGGACTAGCGGGTGTTGGGTACGAGCAGTACTTC. It specifies CASRPGLAGVGYEQYF.

V gene TRBV20-1 combines with J gene TRBJ1-1; TRBD1 matches at 12 bases. The CDR3 consists of 16 residues. Germline V gene lookup returns CDR1 DFQATT and CDR2 SNEGSKA (reference sequence). The junction had 10 bases not matched to a gene; V was cut back by 2 bases and J by 6 bases. The CDR3 nucleotides read TGCAGTGCTAGATCCGGGACAGGGGGCGTATCTGCTGAAGCTTTCTTT. Amino acids: CSARSGTGGVSAEAFF.

This clonotype was seen a handful of times. The chain carries TRBV4-1 and TRBJ2-7; 11 nucleotides agree with TRBD2. Looked up from germline, CDR1 is MGHRA and CDR2 is YSYEKL. The junction had 4 bases not matched to a gene; V was cut back by 4 bases and J by 2 bases. The length of the CDR3 is 15 residues. The CDR3 DNA follows: TGCGCCAGCAGCCCTATGACTAGCGGGGCCTACGAGCAGTACTTC. Protein product: CASSPMTSGAYEQYF.

This clonotype was counted many times. The chain has TRBV21-1 and TRBJ1-3; TRBD1 was called by the table and not checked on the DNA. TRBV21-1 is assigned pseudogene status. The CDR3 is 12 residues long. This CDR3 reads CASSHRGDTIYF. CDR3 in DNA: TGTGCCAGCAGTCACAGGGGCGACACCATATATTTT.

This clonotype was seen a handful of times. This rearrangement joins TRBV29-1 to TRBJ2-1; 11 bases agree with TRBD2. Looked up from germline, CDR1 is SQVTM and CDR2 is ANQGSEA. Trimming at V came to 7 bases and at J to 5 bases, leaving 10 bases not matched to a gene. The CDR3 length is 15 residues. This chain's CDR3 is CSADLLAGGNNEQFF. In nucleotides, the CDR3 is TGCAGCGCCGACCTCCTAGCGGGGGGCAACAATGAGCAGTTCTTC.

V usage is TRBV6-1 and J usage is TRBJ2-3; D not resolved. V was pared by 2 bases and J by 4 bases, with 7 bases between. The CDR3 loop spans 13 amino acids. Germline CDR1 MNHNS, CDR2 SASEGT. This chain's CDR3 is CASSERAADTQYF. For the CDR3, the DNA is TGTGCCAGCAGTGAAAGGGCAGCAGATACGCAGTATTTT.

This clonotype has at least ten counts. The chain links TRBV12-3 or TRBV12-4 to TRBJ1-5; a weak D match, TRBD1 (5 bases). The CDR3 has 14 residues. The V gene lost 6 bases and the J gene lost 4 bases, with 13 bases spanning the gap. The CDR3 sequence: CASSPGTVNQPQHF. CDR3 DNA: TGTGCCAGCAGCCCCGGGACGGTGAATCAGCCCCAGCATTTT.

This clonotype was seen repeatedly, ten times or more. CDR3: CSAPDRAQETQYF. For the CDR3, the DNA is TGCAGTGCTCCGGACAGGGCGCAAGAGACCCAGTACTTC. The J gene is TRBJ2-5, the V gene TRBV20-1, with TRBD1 matching over 8 bases. Germline V gives CDR1 DFQATT, CDR2 SNEGSKA (reference sequence). The CDR3 extends over 13 amino acids. V was pared by 5 bases and J by 2 bases, with 4 bases of the junction left unmatched.

The rearrangement joins TRBV3-1 to TRBJ2-1; D might be TRBD1 (6 bases). The CDR3 is made up of 15 amino acids. Germline loops: CDR1 LGHDT, CDR2 YNNKEL (reference sequence). V was clipped by 0 bases and J by 10 bases, with 16 bases between them. CDR3 DNA sequence: TGTGCCAGCAGCCAAGACATAGGACAGAGTGGAGAGCAGTTCTTC. Translating it yields CASSQDIGQSGEQFF.

The chain uses TRBV7-8 and TRBJ1-5; D remains ambiguous. The CDR3 length is 16 residues. Looked up from germline, CDR1 is SGHVS and CDR2 is FQNEAQ. V was clipped by 1 base and J by 0 bases, with 10 bases between them. CDR3 in amino acids: CASSLGRHFSNQPQHF. CDR3 sequence (DNA): TGTGCCAGCAGCTTAGGACGGCACTTTAGCAATCAGCCCCAGCATTTT.

The sample holds many counts of this clonotype. DNA of the CDR3: TGCGCCAGCAGCGCTAGACAGGGGAATCAGCCCCAGCATTTT. Its translation is CASSARQGNQPQHF. The chain carries TRBV4-3 and TRBJ1-5; 8 nucleotides align to TRBD1. The length of the CDR3 is 14 residues. Germline V gene sequence: CDR1 LGHNA, CDR2 YSLEER. The V and J ends lost 5 bases and 4 bases, in that order; junction bases with no gene match: 4.

This clonotype was counted many times. This sequence joins TRBV20-1 and TRBJ2-7, with 9 positions matching TRBD2. There are 14 residues in the CDR3. Germline CDR1 reads DFQATT; CDR2 reads SNEGSKA (reference sequence). J lost 4 bases, V lost 6 bases, and 10 bases had no gene match. The CDR3 spells CSAEPGLAVYEQYF. The CDR3 DNA reads as TGCAGTGCGGAGCCGGGACTAGCAGTATACGAGCAGTACTTC.

This clonotype has just a few counts. This chain connects TRBV5-1 to TRBJ2-3; TRBD2 matches at 10 bases. Germline CDR1 reads SGHRS; CDR2 reads YFSETQ. The CDR3 has 17 residues. V lost 5 bases and J lost 2; bases outside the gene matches: 11. Here the CDR3 reads CASSFVGSGGLTDTQYF. Here the CDR3 DNA reads TGCGCCAGCAGTTTTGTAGGTAGCGGGGGGCTCACAGATACGCAGTATTTT.